Below, 11 T cell receptor beta chains from the same sample are listed, as sequenced in a study of T-cell reconstitution after alpha-beta-depleted transplantation in children listed by TCRdb under 2016. The protocol used for the library was PCR. These reads were obtained on an Illumina HiSeq 2500. TCR library preparation used molecular barcoding, with unique molecular identifiers applied to normalize quantification of the TCRbeta repertoire. TCRdb handled the public reads itself, with Q25 trimming in fastp and clone calling in MiXCR, and kept productive beta chains. Duplicate CDR3 protein sequences are folded into a single record with the most common DNA and genes. The sample has about 400,000 distinct CDR3 sequences on record, 13% of them singletons. The ten top clones hold 4.3% of the sample. The starting material was PBMCs, obtained from the stem cell graft. The receptors stem from a human donor who donated a stem cell graft to a child with Fanconi anemia.

This clonotype was seen more than once but under ten times. This chain joins TRBV6-5 and TRBJ1-1; TRBD1 is a possible D gene (5 bases). This CDR3 is 16 amino acids long. Germline V gene lookup returns CDR1 MNHEY and CDR2 SVGAGI. The V end was cut by 6 bases, the J end by 0 bases, with 17 bases between. CDR3 nucleotides: TGTGCCAGCAGCGGTCGGGTGGGACCTATGAACACTGAAGCTTTCTTT. Encoded protein: CASSGRVGPMNTEAFF.

This clonotype was seen many times. This chain links TRBV12-3 or TRBV12-4 with TRBJ2-1, with a weak D call TRBD2 (5 bases). V dropped 6 bases and J dropped 6 bases, with 15 bases sitting between them. The CDR3 runs to 14 residues. The CDR3 sequence: CASSGIERGNEQFF. CDR3 nucleotides: TGTGCCAGCAGCGGGATAGAACGAGGCAATGAGCAGTTCTTC.

The J gene is TRBJ1-1, the V gene TRBV2, with D uncertain. Per germline, CDR1 SNHLY and CDR2 FYNNEI. V dropped 3 bases and J dropped 1 base, with 12 bases sitting between them. CDR3 length: 15 amino acids. The CDR3 region has the DNA TGTGCCAGCAGTGACGTGCGGGTACGGAACACTGAAGCTTTCTTT. Its translation: CASSDVRVRNTEAFF. Filled out from reference TRBV2 and TRBJ1-1, the complete variable domain reads EPEVTQTPSHQVTQMGQEVILRCVPISNHLYFYWYRQILGQKVEFLVSFYNNEISEKSEIFDDQFSVERPDGSNFTLKIRSTKLEDSAMYFCASSDVRVRNTEAFFGQGTRLTVV.

The rearrangement links TRBV5-1 to TRBJ2-2; 8 positions match TRBD1. Germline loops: CDR1 SGHRS, CDR2 YFSETQ. Germline trimming cut 7 bases from V and 3 bases from J; bases unmatched to any gene: 5. The length of the CDR3 is 14 residues. CDR3 loop: CASQGDRYTGELFF. DNA for the CDR3: TGCGCCAGCCAAGGGGACAGGTACACCGGGGAGCTGTTTTTT.

This clonotype showed up many times. The chain is built from TRBV20-1 and TRBJ2-1, with D possibly being TRBD1 (6 bases). Germline CDR1 reads DFQATT; CDR2 reads SNEGSKA (reference sequence). This CDR3 spans 13 amino acids. V shed 0 bases and J shed 7 bases, with 10 bases lying between them. The CDR3 spells CSAREQGANEQFF. CDR3 bases: TGCAGTGCTAGAGAACAGGGTGCGAATGAGCAGTTCTTC.

In its sample, this clonotype was seen a few times. J is TRBJ1-1 and V is TRBV6-2 or TRBV6-3; D is possibly TRBD1 (5 bases). The ends were cut back, 0 bases at V and 1 base at J, with 12 bases in the middle. The V gene's germline CDR1 is MNHEY and CDR2 SVGEGT. The CDR3 totals 16 residues. The CDR3 sequence: CASSYSQGHPNTEAFF. The CDR3 DNA follows: TGTGCCAGCAGTTACTCCCAAGGACACCCGAACACTGAAGCTTTCTTT.

The sample holds many counts of this clonotype. The chain has TRBV5-5 and TRBJ1-1; tentative D call: TRBD1 (6 bases). Trimming cost V 0 bases and J 8 bases, with 14 bases left between them. The CDR3 spans 14 residues. CDR1 is SGHKS, CDR2 YYEKEE, per germline (reference sequence). CDR3 nucleotide sequence: TGTGCCAGCAGCTTGGGTTTCCCGGACAGAGAAGCTTTCTTT. Amino acid sequence: CASSLGFPDREAFF.

V gene TRBV4-1 combines with J gene TRBJ1-2; possible D gene TRBD1, 6 bases. The CDR3 totals 14 residues. Trimming removed 1 base at V and 3 bases at J, with 9 bases between. The germline CDR1 and CDR2 sequences are MGHRA and YSYEKL. CDR3: CASSQGTADYGYTF. The CDR3 bases are TGCGCCAGCAGCCAAGGGACAGCGGACTATGGCTACACCTTC.

The chain has TRBV10-3 and TRBJ2-1; 10 nucleotides line up with TRBD1. The junction had 11 bases not matched to a gene; V was cut back by 8 bases and J by 7 bases. The CDR3 loop spans 15 amino acids. CDR1 is ENHRY and CDR2 is SYGVKD in the germline V gene. CDR3: CAIGLGTGDRNEQFF. CDR3 sequence (DNA): TGTGCCATCGGACTCGGGACAGGGGATCGGAATGAGCAGTTCTTC.

This clonotype came up many times. The V gene is TRBV5-1, the J gene TRBJ2-3, with D perhaps matching TRBD1 (5 bases). The CDR3 runs 16 residues. Germline-derived CDR1 and CDR2 are SGHRS and YFSETQ. Deletions cut 0 bases from V and 0 bases from J, with 11 bases between. CDR3 in amino acids: CASSLARVSSTDTQYF. DNA of the CDR3: TGCGCCAGCAGCTTGGCCAGGGTTTCTAGCACAGATACGCAGTATTTT.

This clonotype was recorded many times. This chain's CDR3 is CSANFAGAADTQYF. The CDR3, as DNA: TGCAGTGCTAACTTTGCGGGGGCCGCAGATACGCAGTATTTT. V and J are TRBV20-1 and TRBJ2-3; maybe TRBD2 (7 bases). Germline V gives CDR1 DFQATT, CDR2 SNEGSKA (reference sequence). Trimming pared 4 bases from V and 4 bases from J, leaving 15 bases between. The CDR3 has 14 amino acids.